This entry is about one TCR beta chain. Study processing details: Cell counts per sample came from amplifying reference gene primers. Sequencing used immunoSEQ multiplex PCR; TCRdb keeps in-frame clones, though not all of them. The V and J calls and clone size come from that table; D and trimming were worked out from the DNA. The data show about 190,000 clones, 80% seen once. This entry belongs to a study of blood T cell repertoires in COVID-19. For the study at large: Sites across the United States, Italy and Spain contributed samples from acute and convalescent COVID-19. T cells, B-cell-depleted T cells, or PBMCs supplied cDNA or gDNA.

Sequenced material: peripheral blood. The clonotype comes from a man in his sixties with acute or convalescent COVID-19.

The CDR3 spells CASSYEGNYNSPLHF. The DNA of the CDR3 is TGTGCCAGCAGTTATGAGGGCAACTATAATTCACCCCTCCACTTT. The rearrangement uses TRBV6-6 and TRBJ1-6; D is undetermined. CDR1 and CDR2 (germline): MNHNY, SVGAGI (reference sequence). The CDR3 spans 15 residues. Trimming shortened V by 3 bases and J by 3 bases, and 9 bases separated the two germline ends.